The source of this T cell receptor beta chain is a study of OX40 agonist ivuxolimab in advanced cancers. Study background: The dose-escalation cohort had hepatocellular carcinoma, melanoma, renal cell or head and neck cancer. Two cutaneous melanoma patients and one hepatocellular carcinoma patient, three in all, had partial responses.

Trimming stripped 8 bases from V and 6 bases from J, with 14 bases between. Germline values: CDR1 WSHSY, CDR2 SAAADI. The CDR3 extends over 13 amino acids. Using immunoSEQ multiplex PCR, the repertoire was profiled, and TCRdb retains in-frame clones only, with some absent. The table lists about 59,000 clones, over 70% of them singletons, with 0.3% to 0.4% in the top ten. This clone was seen just once. The chain is built from TRBV10-2 and TRBJ2-1; D is uncertain. The sample in question was CD4+ or CD8+ T cells sorted from blood, obtained in a trial of the OX40 agonist ivuxolimab. This TCR was sampled from an adult with an advanced solid tumor such as melanoma, head and neck, liver or kidney cancer. In DNA form, the CDR3 reads TGCGCCAGCGCTCCGCCCAGCAGCAATGAGCAGTTCTTC. This gives the protein CASAPPSSNEQFF.